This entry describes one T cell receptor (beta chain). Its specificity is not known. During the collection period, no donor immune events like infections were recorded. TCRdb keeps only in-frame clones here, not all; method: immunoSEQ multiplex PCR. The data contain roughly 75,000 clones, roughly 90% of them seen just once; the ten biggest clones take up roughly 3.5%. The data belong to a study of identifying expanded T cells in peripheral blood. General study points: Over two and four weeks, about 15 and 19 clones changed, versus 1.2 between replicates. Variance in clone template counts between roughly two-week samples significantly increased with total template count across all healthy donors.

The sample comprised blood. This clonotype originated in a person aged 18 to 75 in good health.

CDR3 bases: TGTGCCAGCAGTTACTCGAAGGTCGAGCAGTACTTC. Translating gives CASSYSKVEQYF. J is TRBJ2-7 and V is TRBV6-6; D remains ambiguous. From germline, CDR1 is MNHNY and CDR2 SVGAGI (reference sequence). This CDR3 spans 12 amino acids. With 0 bases removed from V and 6 bases from J, the gap between germline ends came to 6 bases.